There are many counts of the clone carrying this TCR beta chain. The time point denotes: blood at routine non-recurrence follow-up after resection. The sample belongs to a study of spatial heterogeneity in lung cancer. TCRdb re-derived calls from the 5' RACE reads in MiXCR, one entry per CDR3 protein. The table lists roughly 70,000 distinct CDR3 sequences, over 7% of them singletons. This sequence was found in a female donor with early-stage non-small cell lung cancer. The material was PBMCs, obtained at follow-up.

Here the CDR3 reads CASRSAGQTLVPQHF. The CDR3 coding sequence is TGTGCCAGTCGTAGCGCGGGACAGACACTCGTGCCCCAGCATTTT. The genes are TRBV19 and TRBJ1-5, with 7 bases identical to TRBD1. Germline CDR1 is LNHDA and CDR2 is SQIVND (reference sequence). The junction had 16 bases not matched to a gene; V was cut back by 8 bases and J by 9 bases. This CDR3 region has 15 residues.